This T cell receptor beta chain was obtained from a study of PD-1 blockade in classical Hodgkin lymphoma. Study background: Every 2 weeks, patients had 3 mg/kg nivolumab intravenously. The study's findings and limits: Diminished baseline TCR diversity has been reported in newly diagnosed patients relative to healthy donors. There was a significant rise in CD4+ TCR diversity by C4D1, with no such rise for CD8+.

Data came from immunoSEQ multiplex PCR; TCRdb stores just in-frame clones and leaves some out. The sample yields approximately 100,000 clones, roughly 91% seen once. The CDR3 runs 14 residues. Trimming removed 11 bases from V and 8 bases from J; junction bases left unmatched: 13. Germline CDR1 and CDR2: ENHRY and SYGVKD. Each patient relapsed following autologous stem cell transplantation, and prior brentuximab vedotin exposure differed. About this clone: Its target is unknown.

Material: peripheral blood mononuclear cells (PBMCs), obtained before the second cycle of nivolumab. The sequence came from a human donor with classical Hodgkin lymphoma. The chain joins TRBV10-3 to TRBJ1-4; 8 nucleotides align to TRBD1. CDR3 amino acids: CASGRQGMGEKLFF. The DNA of the CDR3 is TGTGCCTCGGGGAGACAGGGGATGGGAGAAAAACTGTTTTTT.